This entry features one TCR beta chain sequence. Its antigen specificity is not known. Nothing much larger sits one base from this clone, and base qualities are not available. The sample's treatment or condition label is to be understood as: oral pan-JAK inhibitor, 5-10 mg twice daily. Lesional scalp punch biopsies and peripheral blood were collected from alopecia areata patients. PBMCs were isolated by density centrifugation and stained for CD3, CD4 and CD8, and CD4+ and CD8+ T cells were sorted on a FACSAria. Libraries came from the immunoSEQ multiplex PCR assay. RNA was extracted from all samples and reverse transcribed into cDNA as template for TCR sequencing. First-strand cDNA was synthesized with SuperScript III using a 2:1 mix of oligo-dT and random hexamers. Amplification bias was assessed with a synthetic immune receptor repertoire, and residual bias was removed computationally. The paper's data handling went like this. Raw reads were preprocessed to remove errors, and CDR3 was defined by IMGT conventions from the conserved cysteine to phenylalanine. To get clonality, Shannon entropy was normalized by log2 of the number of productive unique TCRs and the result was subtracted from 1. Whether scalp clones were CD4 or CD8 was inferred by matching scalp TCRbeta sequences against CD4 and CD8 repertoires sorted from blood. The clones in this table, taken by TCRdb from immuneACCESS, are in-frame only. Not every clone is retained; where verified, under half of the shortfall comes from an unresolved V gene, and the cause of the rest is unknown. V, J and clone size were drawn from that table, and D and trimming were deduced from the DNA. The sample profile shows around 100,000 clones; approximately 84% of them were found once. Together, the top ten hold around 10% of the sample.

This record belongs to a study of CD8+ T cells in alopecia areata listed by TCRdb under 2018. Regarding the study in general: Treated patients were enrolled in an open-label pilot trial of oral tofacitinib at 5 to 10 mg twice daily for moderate-to-severe alopecia areata. Patients received tofacitinib for 6 to 18 months and were then followed off drug for 6 months to check for delayed response and recurrence. The SALT score, which quantifies the percentage of affected scalp surface area, was used to measure disease severity in treated patients. The study used high-throughput TCRbeta sequencing to examine T cell clonal expansion in alopecia areata, in both the C3H/HeJ mouse model and human patients. Human TCRbeta sequencing covered scalp tissue and sorted CD4+ and CD8+ peripheral blood T cells from patchy and totalis/universalis alopecia areata patients and healthy controls. Tofacitinib-treated patients had biopsies at baseline and at 4 and 24 weeks of treatment, with a later scalp biopsy in several patients. Scalp clonality was compared among normal scalp (n=4), patchy alopecia areata scalp (n=8), and alopecia totalis/universalis scalp (n=8). RNA was extracted with the PAXgene miRNA kit for fixed scalp, the miRNeasy kit for PBMCs, and the RNeasy kit for mouse skin. immunoSEQ multiplex PCR using 35 Vbeta forward primers and 13 Jbeta reverse primers was used to amplify TCRbeta CDR3 regions.

V is pruned by 3 bases and J by 5 bases, leaving 6 bases of the junction without a gene match. CDR1 and CDR2, looked up from the germline V gene, are SQVTM and ANQGSEA. Spanning cysteine to phenylalanine, the CDR3 consists of 14 amino acids. Only the CDR3 DNA is retained, 42 bases long and in frame from the first base. Results the study describes overall, beyond this receptor: Compared with normal scalp, lesional scalp, particularly in alopecia totalis/universalis, had higher clonality and more expanded CD8+ clones, which suggests antigenic drive. During tofacitinib treatment, many expanded lesional clones stuck around in both scalp and blood, and this persistence may partly explain why relapse happens after treatment is stopped. Scalp TCR repertoire analysis is complicated because resident alphabeta T cells in normal human skin are also sequenced, whereas mouse skin is dominated by gammadelta T cells. Because the treated cohort was small and had just a single nonresponder, larger studies are needed to establish links between baseline CD8+ expansion and response. Tofacitinib significantly lowered scalp clonality and the number of expanded CD8+ clones among the top 100 scalp clones. Shared TCR sequences between patients were less evident than in mice, which may be partly attributable to HLA diversity in the patient population.

The chain employs TRBV29-1 and TRBJ2-1, with 8 bases aligning to TRBD1. This receptor was identified in a human donor with alopecia areata. Specimen: CD8+ T cells sorted from blood, collected at week 34, from a patient treated with tofacitinib. The base sequence is TGCAGCGTTGAGGACAGGGTAAAAAACAATGAGCAGTTCTTC. It translates to CSVEDRVKNNEQFF.